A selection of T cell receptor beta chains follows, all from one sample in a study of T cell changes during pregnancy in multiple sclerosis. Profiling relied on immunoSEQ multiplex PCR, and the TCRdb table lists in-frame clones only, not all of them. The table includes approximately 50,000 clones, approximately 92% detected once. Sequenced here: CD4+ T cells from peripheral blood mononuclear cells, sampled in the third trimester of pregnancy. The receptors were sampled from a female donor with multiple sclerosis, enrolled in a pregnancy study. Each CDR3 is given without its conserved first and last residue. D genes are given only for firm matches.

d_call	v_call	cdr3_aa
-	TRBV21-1	ASSKAELGAKQF
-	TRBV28	ASSLGGEGYGYT
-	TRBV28	ASSSQGSNQPQH
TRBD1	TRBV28	ASSFITGATDTQY
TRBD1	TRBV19	ASSAGQELQETQY
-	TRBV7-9	ASSLNRGANYGYT
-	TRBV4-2	ASSQESGTARDNEQF
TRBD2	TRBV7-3	ASSAGLAGNNEQF
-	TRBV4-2	ASSQDPLLVYTQY
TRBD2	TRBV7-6	ASSLYLAGAPYNEQF
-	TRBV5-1	ASSFIRARNTEAF
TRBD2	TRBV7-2	ASSLQLAGGPHNEQF
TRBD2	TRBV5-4	ASSWGLADPSTDTQY
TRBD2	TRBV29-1	SAGTSSYNEQF
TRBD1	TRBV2	ASSTDRGNTEAF
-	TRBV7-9	ASSWGRDYEQY
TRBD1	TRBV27	ASSLSRDRGLGNTIY
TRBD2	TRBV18	ASSPVAGGPTYEQY
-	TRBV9	ASSVGAGARGDEQF
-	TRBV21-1	ASSGGGSSYEQY
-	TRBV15	ATSRRGGYGYT
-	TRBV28	ASSLDTSYGYT
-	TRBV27	ASKKAGDNYGYT
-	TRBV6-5	ASSYGRGFNEQF
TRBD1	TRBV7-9	ASSQPEDRPSSYEQY
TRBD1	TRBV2	ASSLQGARTGELF
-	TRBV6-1	ASKGPGQNTGELF
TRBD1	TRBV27	ASSGLGTGVYEQY
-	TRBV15	ATSRGGDNEQF
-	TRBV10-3	AISESSPWNTEAF
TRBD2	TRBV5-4	ASRGMNSGGQETQY
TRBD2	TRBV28	ASSRDYYEQY
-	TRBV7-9	ASSLNGVAAEQY
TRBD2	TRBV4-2	ASSQTSGSGTDTQY
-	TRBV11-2	ASSQFGRDYYGYT
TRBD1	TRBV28	ASSSHTGVGNTIY
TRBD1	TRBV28	ASSFLGTGTNEQF
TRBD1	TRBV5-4	ASSARDRSYEQY
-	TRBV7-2	ASSAGGIVDTQY
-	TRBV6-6	ASSQLPRETQY
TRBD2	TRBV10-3	AIRLRTSNEQF
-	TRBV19	ASSIDGRSYEQY
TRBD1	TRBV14	ASSHRRGQGAYEAF
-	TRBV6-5	ASKKTGGEYNEQF
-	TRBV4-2	ASSQVGQGRADTQY
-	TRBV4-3	ASSQEPGSNTGELF
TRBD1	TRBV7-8	ASSLIPGGFLEQY
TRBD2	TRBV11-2	ASSSLIRTSGRRETQY
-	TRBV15	ATKLFPDRNNEQF
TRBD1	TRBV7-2	ASSLRTGSLYEQY
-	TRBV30	AWSQGLGDQPQH
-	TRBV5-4	ASSYRDTTGELF